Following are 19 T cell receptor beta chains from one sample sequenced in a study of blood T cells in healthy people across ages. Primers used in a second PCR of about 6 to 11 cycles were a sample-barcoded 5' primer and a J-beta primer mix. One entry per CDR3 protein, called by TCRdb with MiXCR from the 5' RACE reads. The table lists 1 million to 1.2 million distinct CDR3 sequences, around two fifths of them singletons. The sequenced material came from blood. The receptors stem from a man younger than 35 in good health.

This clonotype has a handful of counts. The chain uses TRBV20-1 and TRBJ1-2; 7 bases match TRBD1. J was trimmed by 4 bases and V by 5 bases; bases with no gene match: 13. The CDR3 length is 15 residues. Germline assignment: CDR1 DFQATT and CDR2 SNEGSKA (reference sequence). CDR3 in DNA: TGCAGTGCTTCCCCCCGACAGGGACTAAGCTATGGCTACACCTTC. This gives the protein CSASPRQGLSYGYTF.

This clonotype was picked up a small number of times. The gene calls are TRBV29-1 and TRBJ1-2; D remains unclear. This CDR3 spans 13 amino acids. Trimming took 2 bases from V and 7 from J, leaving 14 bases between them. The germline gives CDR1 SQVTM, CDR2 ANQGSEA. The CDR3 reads CSVENSGEAGYTF. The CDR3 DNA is TGCAGCGTTGAAAACTCGGGCGAGGCTGGCTACACCTTC.

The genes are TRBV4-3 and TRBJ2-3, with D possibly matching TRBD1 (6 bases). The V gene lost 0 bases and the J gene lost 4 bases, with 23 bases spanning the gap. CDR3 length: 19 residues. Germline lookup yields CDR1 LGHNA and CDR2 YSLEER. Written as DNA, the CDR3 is TGCGCCAGCAGCCAAGAAGTGTACCGGGACACACAAATTCCAGATACGCAGTATTTT. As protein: CASSQEVYRDTQIPDTQYF.

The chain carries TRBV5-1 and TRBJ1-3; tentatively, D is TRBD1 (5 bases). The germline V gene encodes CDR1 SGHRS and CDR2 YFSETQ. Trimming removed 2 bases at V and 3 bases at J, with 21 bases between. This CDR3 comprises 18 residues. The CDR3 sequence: CASSFGQGSNRFGNTIYF. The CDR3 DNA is TGCGCCAGCAGCTTCGGGCAGGGAAGTAACCGCTTTGGAAACACCATATATTTT.

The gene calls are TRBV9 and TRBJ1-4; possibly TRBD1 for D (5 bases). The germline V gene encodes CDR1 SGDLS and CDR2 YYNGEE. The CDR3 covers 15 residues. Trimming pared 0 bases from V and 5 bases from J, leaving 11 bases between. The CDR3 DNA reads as TGTGCCAGCAGCGTAGGGGCAGGGAGGAATGAAAAACTGTTTTTT. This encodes CASSVGAGRNEKLFF.

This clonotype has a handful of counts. In DNA form, the CDR3 reads TGTGCCAGCAGCCCGCGCGGGTCTGAGGACTATGGCTACACCTTC. It translates to CASSPRGSEDYGYTF. The V gene is TRBV9, the J gene TRBJ1-2, with D hard to call. Germline CDR1 is SGDLS and CDR2 is YYNGEE. V was trimmed by 4 bases and J by 3 bases, leaving 16 bases between them. CDR3 length equals 15 residues. The full variable domain, rest sourced from reference TRBV9 and TRBJ1-2, is DSGVTQTPKHLITATGQRVTLRCSPRSGDLSVYWYQQSLDQGLQFLIQYYNGEERAKGNILERFSAQQFPDLHSELNLSSLELGDSALYFCASSPRGSEDYGYTFGSGTRLTVV.

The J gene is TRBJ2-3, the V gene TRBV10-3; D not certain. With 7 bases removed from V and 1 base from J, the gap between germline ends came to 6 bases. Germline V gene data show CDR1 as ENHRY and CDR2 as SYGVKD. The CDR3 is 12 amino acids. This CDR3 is CAINPGTDTQYF. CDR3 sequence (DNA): TGTGCCATCAATCCGGGCACAGATACGCAGTATTTT.

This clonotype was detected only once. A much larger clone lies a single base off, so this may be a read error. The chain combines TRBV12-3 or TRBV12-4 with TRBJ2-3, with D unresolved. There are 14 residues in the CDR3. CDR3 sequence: CASSLALSTDMQYF. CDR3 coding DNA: TGTGCCAGCAGTTTAGCCCTTAGCACAGATATGCAGTATTTT.

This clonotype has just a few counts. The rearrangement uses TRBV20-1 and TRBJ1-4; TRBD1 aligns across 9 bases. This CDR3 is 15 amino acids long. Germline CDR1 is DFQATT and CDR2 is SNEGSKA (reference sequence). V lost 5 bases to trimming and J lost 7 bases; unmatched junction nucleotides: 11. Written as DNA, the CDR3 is TGCAGTGCTTTAGCCGGGACAGGGAGGGGTGAAAAACTGTTTTTT. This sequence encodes CSALAGTGRGEKLFF.

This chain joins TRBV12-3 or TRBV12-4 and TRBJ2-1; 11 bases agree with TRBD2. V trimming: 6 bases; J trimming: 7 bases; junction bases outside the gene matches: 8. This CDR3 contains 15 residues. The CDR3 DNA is TGTGCCAGCAGAGATAGCGGGGGGGCCCGGAATGAGCAGTTCTTC. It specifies CASRDSGGARNEQFF.

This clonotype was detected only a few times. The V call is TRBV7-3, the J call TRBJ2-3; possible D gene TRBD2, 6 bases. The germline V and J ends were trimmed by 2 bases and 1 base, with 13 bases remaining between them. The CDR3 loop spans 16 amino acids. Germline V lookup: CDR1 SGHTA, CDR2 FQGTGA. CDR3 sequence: CASSLGSASGTDTQYF. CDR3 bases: TGTGCCAGCAGCTTAGGTTCCGCTAGCGGCACAGATACGCAGTATTTT.

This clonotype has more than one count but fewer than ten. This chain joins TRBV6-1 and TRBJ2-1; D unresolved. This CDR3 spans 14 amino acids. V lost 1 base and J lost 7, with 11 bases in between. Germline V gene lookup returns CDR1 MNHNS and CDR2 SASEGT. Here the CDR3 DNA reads TGTGCCAGCAGTGAAGGGGTTAGTCGGAATGAGCAGTTCTTC. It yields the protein CASSEGVSRNEQFF.

For the CDR3, the DNA is TGTGCCAGCAGTGAAAGGTCGGGTCGGGATGAGCAGTACTTC. Translated, it gives CASSERSGRDEQYF. This chain connects TRBV6-1 to TRBJ2-5; tentatively, D is TRBD2 (5 bases). CDR1 is MNHNS and CDR2 is SASEGT in the germline V gene. V was cut by 2 bases and J by 11 bases, with 18 bases left in between. The CDR3 totals 14 residues.

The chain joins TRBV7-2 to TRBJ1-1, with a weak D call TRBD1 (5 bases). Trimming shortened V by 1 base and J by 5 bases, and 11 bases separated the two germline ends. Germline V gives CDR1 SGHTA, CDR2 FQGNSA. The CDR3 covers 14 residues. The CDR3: CASSLVGRVTEAFF. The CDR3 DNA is TGTGCCAGCAGCTTAGTCGGCAGGGTTACTGAAGCTTTCTTT.

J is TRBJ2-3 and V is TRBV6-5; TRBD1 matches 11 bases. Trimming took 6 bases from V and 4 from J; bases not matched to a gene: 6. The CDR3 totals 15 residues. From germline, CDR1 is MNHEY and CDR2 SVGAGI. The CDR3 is CASRFGTGGSDTQYF. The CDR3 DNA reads TGTGCCAGCAGGTTCGGGACAGGGGGTTCAGATACGCAGTATTTT.

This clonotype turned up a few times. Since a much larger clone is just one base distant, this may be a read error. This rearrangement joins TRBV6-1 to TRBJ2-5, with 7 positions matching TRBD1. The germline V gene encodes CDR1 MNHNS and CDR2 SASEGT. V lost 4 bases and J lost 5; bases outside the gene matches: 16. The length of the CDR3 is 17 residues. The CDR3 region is CASSVGTASSGSETQYF. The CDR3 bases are TGTGCCAGCAGTGTCGGGACAGCAAGCTCGGGGTCGGAGACCCAGTACTTC.

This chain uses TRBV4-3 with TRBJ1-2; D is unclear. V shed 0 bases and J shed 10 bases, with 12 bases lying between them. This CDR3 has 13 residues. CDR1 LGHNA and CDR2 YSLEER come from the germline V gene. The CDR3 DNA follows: TGCGCCAGCAGCCAAGATCGTGAGACGTCCTACACCTTC. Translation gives CASSQDRETSYTF.

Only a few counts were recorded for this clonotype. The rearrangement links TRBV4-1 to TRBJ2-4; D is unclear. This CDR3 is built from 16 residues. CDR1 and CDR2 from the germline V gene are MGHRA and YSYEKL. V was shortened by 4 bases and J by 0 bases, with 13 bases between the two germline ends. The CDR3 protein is CASSLEDGLAKNIQYF. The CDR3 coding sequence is TGCGCCAGCAGCCTCGAGGACGGTCTAGCCAAAAACATTCAGTACTTC.

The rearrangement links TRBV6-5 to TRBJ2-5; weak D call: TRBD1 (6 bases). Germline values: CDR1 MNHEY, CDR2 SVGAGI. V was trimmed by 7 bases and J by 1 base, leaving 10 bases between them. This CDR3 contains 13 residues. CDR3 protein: CASKNRAQETQYF. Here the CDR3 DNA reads TGTGCCAGCAAAAACAGGGCCCAAGAGACCCAGTACTTC.